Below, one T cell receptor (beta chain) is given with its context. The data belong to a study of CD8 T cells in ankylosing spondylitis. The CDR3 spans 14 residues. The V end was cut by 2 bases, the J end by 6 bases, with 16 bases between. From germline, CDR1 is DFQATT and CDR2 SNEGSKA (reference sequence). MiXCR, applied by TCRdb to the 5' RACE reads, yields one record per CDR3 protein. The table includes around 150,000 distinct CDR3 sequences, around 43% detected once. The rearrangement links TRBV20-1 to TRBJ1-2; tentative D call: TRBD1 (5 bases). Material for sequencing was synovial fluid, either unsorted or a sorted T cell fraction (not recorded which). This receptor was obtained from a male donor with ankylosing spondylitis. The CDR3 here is CSARKEGKADGYTF. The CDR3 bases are TGCAGTGCTAGAAAAGAGGGGAAAGCGGATGGCTACACCTTC.